The 21 T cell receptor beta chains listed next were all sequenced from one sample in a study of shared clonotypes between healthy human individuals (dated by TCRdb to about 2020). The library was produced with the immunoSEQ multiplex PCR assay. This immuneACCESS table, as held by TCRdb, lists in-frame sequences with V and J called but not all clones. Of the missing ones, under half trace to an unresolved V gene in checked studies; the others have no known cause. Present in this sample are a few million clones, about 92% of which were seen just once. The ten top clones hold under 0.45% of the sample. The specimen sequenced was naive CD4+ T cells from PBMCs. The intended sense of this specimen's cell subset or site label: CD45RA+ positively selected. All receptors derive from a man aged 18 to 29 in good health. Some clones in this sample may be carry-over from other donors' samples.

This chain uses TRBV30 with TRBJ1-1, with D perhaps matching TRBD1 (5 bases). V lost 4 bases to trimming and J lost 5 bases, with 17 bases between them. CDR1 GTSNPN and CDR2 SVGIG come from the germline V gene (reference sequence). The CDR3 spans 14 residues. DNA for the CDR3: TGTGCCTGGATCTTTGGACAAAGCGTGACTGAAGCTTTCTTT. It encodes CAWIFGQSVTEAFF. Full variable domain (missing parts from reference TRBV30 and TRBJ1-1): SQTIHQWPATLVQPVGSPLSLECTVEGTSNPNLYWYRQAAGRGLQLLFYSVGIGQISSEVPQNLSASRPQDRQFILSSKKLLLSDSGFYLCAWIFGQSVTEAFFGQGTRLTVV.

The V call is TRBV28, the J call TRBJ2-7; D is uncertain. Germline assignment: CDR1 MDHEN and CDR2 SYDVKM. This CDR3 region has 15 residues. V dropped 4 bases and J dropped 4 bases, with 17 bases sitting between them. CDR3 coding DNA: TGTGCCAGCAGTTCCCTCCCAGGACGGCCGTACGAGCAGTACTTC. This sequence encodes CASSSLPGRPYEQYF.

The chain recombines TRBV19 with TRBJ2-1, with D unresolved. The CDR3 sequence is 15 residues long. The germline CDR1 and CDR2 sequences are LNHDA and SQIVND (reference sequence). V was pared by 5 bases and J by 0 bases, with 11 bases between. In DNA, the CDR3 is TGTGCCAGTAGTCCAGCAACCAGCTCCTACAATGAGCAGTTCTTC. It yields the protein CASSPATSSYNEQFF.

The chain employs TRBV28 and TRBJ1-4; 9 bases align to TRBD1. The CDR3 is 15 amino acids. After removal of 6 bases from V and 7 bases from J, the junction contained 9 bases not matched to a gene. CDR1 is MDHEN and CDR2 is SYDVKM in the germline V gene. The CDR3 spells CASRTPGQGLEKLFF. The CDR3 coding sequence is TGTGCCAGCAGAACCCCGGGACAGGGTCTTGAAAAACTGTTTTTT.

The chain employs TRBV11-2 and TRBJ1-1; no reliable D call. Per germline, CDR1 SGHAT and CDR2 FQNNGV. The CDR3 consists of 12 residues. V was clipped by 5 bases and J by 9 bases, with 13 bases between them. The CDR3 loop is CASSPSGAQAFF. The DNA of the CDR3 is TGTGCCAGCAGCCCTTCAGGAGCCCAAGCTTTCTTT.

The rearrangement links TRBV18 to TRBJ1-3, with 9 bases aligning to TRBD1. The CDR3 has 18 amino acids. Germline trimming cut 3 bases from V and 4 bases from J; bases unmatched to any gene: 13. Germline V gene sequence: CDR1 KGHSH, CDR2 LQKENI. This chain's CDR3 is CASSPIRTGDRTGNTIYF. CDR3 nucleotide sequence: TGTGCCAGCTCACCCATTCGGACAGGGGACCGGACCGGAAACACCATATATTTT. The complete variable domain, with remaining parts taken from reference TRBV18 and TRBJ1-3, reads NAGVMQNPRHLVRRRGQEARLRCSPMKGHSHVYWYRQLPEEGLKFMVYLQKENIIDESGMPKERFSAEFPKEGPSILRIQQVVRGDSAAYFCASSPIRTGDRTGNTIYFGEGSWLTVV.

Regarding this clone: This specimen includes other DNA sequences encoding the same CDR3. V gene TRBV7-2 combines with J gene TRBJ2-5; unclear D gene. Trimming took 1 base from V and 3 from J, leaving 3 bases between them. Per germline, CDR1 SGHTA and CDR2 FQGNSA. This CDR3 is 12 amino acids long. The CDR3 region is CASSLGEETQYF. In DNA form, the CDR3 reads TGTGCCAGCAGCTTAGGTGAAGAGACCCAGTACTTC.

Note on this clone: The sample holds other DNA sequences that translate to the same CDR3. The rearrangement links TRBV29-1 to TRBJ1-2; a possible D gene is TRBD1 (6 bases). V lost 3 bases and J lost 8, with 10 bases in between. The CDR3 length is 11 residues. The germline V gene has CDR1 SQVTM and CDR2 ANQGSEA. The CDR3 protein is CSVERGGGYTF. DNA for the CDR3: TGCAGCGTTGAGAGGGGGGGAGGCTACACCTTC.

The chain has TRBV7-3 and TRBJ2-1; 11 nucleotides match TRBD2. Germline CDR1 SGHTA, CDR2 FQGTGA. Germline trimming cut 5 bases from V and 3 bases from J; bases unmatched to any gene: 3. This CDR3 has 15 amino acids. CDR3 loop: CASSKLAGDYNEQFF. Written as DNA, the CDR3 is TGTGCCAGCAGCAAACTAGCGGGAGACTACAATGAGCAGTTCTTC.

The chain uses TRBV4-1 and TRBJ2-1; 8 positions match TRBD2. V trimming: 1 base; J trimming: 0 bases; junction bases outside the gene matches: 14. Germline V gene data show CDR1 as MGHRA and CDR2 as YSYEKL. This CDR3 has 20 residues. The CDR3 protein is CASSQGSSAGGASSYNEQFF. Written as DNA, the CDR3 is TGCGCCAGCAGCCAAGGGTCTTCCGCGGGAGGCGCGAGCTCCTACAATGAGCAGTTCTTC.

This clone was seen more than once but under ten times. The chain uses TRBV4-1 and TRBJ1-2; 11 positions match TRBD1. The CDR3 runs to 14 residues. Germline CDR1 MGHRA, CDR2 YSYEKL. The V segment lost 0 bases and the J segment 8 bases; nucleotides outside the gene matches: 2. The CDR3 DNA sequence: TGCGCCAGCAGCCAAGATGGGGACAGGGGGGGCTACACCTTC. It is translated as CASSQDGDRGGYTF.

About this clone: The sample carries other DNA sequences with the same CDR3. V gene TRBV7-3 combines with J gene TRBJ2-3, with 8 bases matching TRBD1. Germline V gives CDR1 SGHTA, CDR2 FQGTGA. The CDR3 is made up of 14 amino acids. After removal of 5 bases from V and 2 bases from J, the junction contained 3 bases not matched to a gene. This CDR3 reads CASSRTGSTDTQYF. The CDR3 nucleotides are TGTGCCAGCAGCCGGACAGGGTCCACAGATACGCAGTATTTT.

This clone has just one count. The V call is TRBV28, the J call TRBJ2-5; D is possibly TRBD2 (6 bases). Germline CDR1 reads MDHEN; CDR2 reads SYDVKM. The CDR3 runs 13 residues. V was cut by 6 bases and J by 7 bases, with 15 bases left in between. DNA for the CDR3: TGTGCCAGCAGCCCAGGGACTCTGGGGACCCAGTACTTC. This sequence encodes CASSPGTLGTQYF. Drawing the rest from reference TRBV28 and TRBJ2-5, the complete variable domain is DVKVTQSSRYLVKRTGEKVFLECVQDMDHENMFWYRQDPGLGLRLIYFSYDVKMKEKGDIPEGYSVSREKKERFSLILESASTNQTSMYLCASSPGTLGTQYFGPGTRLLVL.

This clone was observed once. J is TRBJ2-7 and V is TRBV28; 7 nucleotides align to TRBD2. J gave up 2 bases and V 3 bases, and 4 bases lay outside the gene matches. The CDR3 extends over 14 amino acids. Germline lookup yields CDR1 MDHEN and CDR2 SYDVKM. The chain's CDR3 is CASSLGGEAYEQYF. In DNA, the CDR3 is TGTGCCAGCAGTTTGGGAGGGGAGGCCTACGAGCAGTACTTC.

This clone was detected only once. The rearrangement joins TRBV18 to TRBJ2-7, with 14 bases fitting TRBD2. J lost 12 bases, V lost 3 bases, and 25 bases had no gene match. CDR3 length: 20 residues. Per germline, CDR1 KGHSH and CDR2 LQKENI. CDR3 amino acids: CASSPLPTGTSGRSHPPRYF. The DNA of the CDR3 is TGTGCCAGCTCACCCTTACCGACCGGGACTAGCGGGAGAAGCCACCCACCTCGGTACTTC.

The gene calls are TRBV2 and TRBJ2-2, with a tentative D call TRBD2 (5 bases). V shed 8 bases and J shed 9 bases, with 19 bases lying between them. CDR3 length: 14 residues. Germline loops: CDR1 SNHLY, CDR2 FYNNEI. The CDR3 loop is CASRKGGGIRELFF. The CDR3 nucleotides read TGTGCCAGCCGCAAGGGCGGAGGTATCAGGGAGCTGTTTTTT.

The chain carries TRBV6-6 and TRBJ2-2; 8 positions match TRBD1. V dropped 6 bases and J dropped 6; count of bases not matched to a gene: 9. Germline lookup yields CDR1 MNHNY and CDR2 SVGAGI (reference sequence). The CDR3 totals 15 residues. In DNA, the CDR3 is TGTGCCAGCAGAGACAGGGGCGGGTCCGCCGGGGAGCTGTTTTTT. Residues: CASRDRGGSAGELFF.

V is TRBV25-1 and J is TRBJ1-6; 7 positions match TRBD1. J lost 4 bases, V lost 8 bases, and 8 bases had no gene match. The length of the CDR3 is 15 residues. Looked up from germline, CDR1 is MGHDK and CDR2 is SYGVNS. The CDR3 spells CASQTGRGYNSPLHF. The CDR3 DNA sequence: TGTGCCAGCCAGACAGGGAGAGGTTATAATTCACCCCTCCACTTT.

The chain employs TRBV11-2 and TRBJ2-1; the D is unclear. V lost 1 base and J lost 0, with 10 bases in between. CDR3 length: 16 amino acids. Germline V CDR1 and CDR2: SGHAT, FQNNGV. CDR3 sequence reads: CASSLATRSSYNEQFF. DNA for the CDR3: TGTGCCAGCAGCTTAGCGACCAGGAGCTCCTACAATGAGCAGTTCTTC.

J is TRBJ2-5 and V is TRBV4-1, with TRBD1 identical over 10 bases. CDR1 MGHRA and CDR2 YSYEKL come from the germline V gene. The CDR3 covers 13 residues. J lost 7 bases, V lost 4 bases, and 3 bases had no gene match. This CDR3 reads CASSPRTGGTQYF. In DNA form, the CDR3 reads TGCGCCAGCAGCCCCCGGACAGGGGGGACCCAGTACTTC.

The chain couples TRBV9 to TRBJ2-6; the D is unclear. CDR3 length: 16 residues. V lost 0 bases and J lost 2, with 9 bases in between. Germline V gene lookup returns CDR1 SGDLS and CDR2 YYNGEE. The DNA of the CDR3 is TGTGCCAGCAGCGTAGAAGGGTTTGCTGGGGCCAACGTCCTGACTTTC. It is translated as CASSVEGFAGANVLTF.